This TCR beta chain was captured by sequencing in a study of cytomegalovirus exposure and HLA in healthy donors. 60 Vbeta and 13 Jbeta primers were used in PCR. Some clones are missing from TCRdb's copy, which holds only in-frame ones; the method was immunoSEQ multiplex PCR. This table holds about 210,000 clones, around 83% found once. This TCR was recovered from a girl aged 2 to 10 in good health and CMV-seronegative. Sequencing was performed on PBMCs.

CDR3 loop: CASTSQLILFSNQPQHF. DNA for the CDR3: TGTGCCAGCACCTCACAACTAATCTTGTTTAGCAATCAGCCCCAGCATTTT. The rearrangement links TRBV5-4 to TRBJ1-5; D remains unclear. The germline V gene has CDR1 SGHNT and CDR2 YYREEE (reference sequence). This CDR3 has 17 residues. Trimming removed 6 bases at V and 0 bases at J, with 19 bases between.